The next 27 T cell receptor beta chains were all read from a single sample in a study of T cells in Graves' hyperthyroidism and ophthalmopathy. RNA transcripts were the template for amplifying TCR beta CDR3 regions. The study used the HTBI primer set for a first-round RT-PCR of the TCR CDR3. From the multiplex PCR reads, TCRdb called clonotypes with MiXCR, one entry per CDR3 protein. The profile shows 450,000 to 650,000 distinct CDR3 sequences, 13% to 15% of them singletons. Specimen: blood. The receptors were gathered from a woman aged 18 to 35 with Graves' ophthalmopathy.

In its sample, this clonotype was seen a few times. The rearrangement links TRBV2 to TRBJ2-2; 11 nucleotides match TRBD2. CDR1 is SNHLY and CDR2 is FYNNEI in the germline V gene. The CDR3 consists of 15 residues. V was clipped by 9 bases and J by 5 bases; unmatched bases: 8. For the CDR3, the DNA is TGTGCCAGTCAAAATAGCGGGGGGGGGACCGGGGAGCTGTTTTTT. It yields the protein CASQNSGGGTGELFF.

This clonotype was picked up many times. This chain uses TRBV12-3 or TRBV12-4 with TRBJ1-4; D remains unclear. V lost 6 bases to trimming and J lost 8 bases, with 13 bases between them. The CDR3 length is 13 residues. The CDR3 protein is CASSQHTKEKLFF. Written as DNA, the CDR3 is TGTGCCAGCAGCCAACACACGAAGGAAAAACTGTTTTTT.

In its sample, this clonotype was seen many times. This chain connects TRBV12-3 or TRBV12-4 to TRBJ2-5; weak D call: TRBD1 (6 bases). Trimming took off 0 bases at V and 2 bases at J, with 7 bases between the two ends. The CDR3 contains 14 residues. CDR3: CASSLAGAQETQYF. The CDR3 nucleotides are TGTGCCAGCAGTTTAGCGGGGGCACAAGAGACCCAGTACTTC.

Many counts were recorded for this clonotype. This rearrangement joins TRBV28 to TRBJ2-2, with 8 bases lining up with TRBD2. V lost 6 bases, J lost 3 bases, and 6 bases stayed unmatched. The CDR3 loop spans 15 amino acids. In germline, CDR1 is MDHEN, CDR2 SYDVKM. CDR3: CASRKREMDTGELFF. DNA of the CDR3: TGTGCCAGCAGAAAGCGGGAGATGGACACCGGGGAGCTGTTTTTT.

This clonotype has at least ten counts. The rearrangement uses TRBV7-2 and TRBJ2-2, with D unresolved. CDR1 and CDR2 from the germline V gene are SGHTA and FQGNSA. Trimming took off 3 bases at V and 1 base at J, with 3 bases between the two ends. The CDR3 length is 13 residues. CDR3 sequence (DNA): TGTGCCAGCAGCTTGGAGAACACCGGGGAGCTGTTTTTT. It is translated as CASSLENTGELFF.

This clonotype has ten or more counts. The CDR3 region is CSATPGTSGRGGEQYF. In nucleotides, the CDR3 is TGCAGTGCCACCCCCGGGACTAGCGGGAGAGGGGGCGAGCAGTACTTC. V and J are TRBV20-1 and TRBJ2-7, with 14 bases fitting TRBD2. Per germline, CDR1 DFQATT and CDR2 SNEGSKA (reference sequence). V was pared by 6 bases and J by 6 bases, with 13 bases of the junction left unmatched. This CDR3 contains 16 residues.

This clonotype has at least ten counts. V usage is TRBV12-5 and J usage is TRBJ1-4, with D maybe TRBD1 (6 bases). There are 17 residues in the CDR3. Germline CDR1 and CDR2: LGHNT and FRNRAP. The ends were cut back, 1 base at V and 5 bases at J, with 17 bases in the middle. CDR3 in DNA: TGTGCTAGTGGTTTGGACCCGACAGGTACCCTCAATGAAAAACTGTTTTTT. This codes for CASGLDPTGTLNEKLFF.

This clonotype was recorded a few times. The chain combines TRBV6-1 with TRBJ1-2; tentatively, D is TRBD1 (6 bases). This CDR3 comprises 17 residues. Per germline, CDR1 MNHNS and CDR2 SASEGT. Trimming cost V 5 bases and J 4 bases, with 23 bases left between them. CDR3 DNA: TGTGCCAGCAGTTCCCCGGGACAAGCAGAGTATGGCTATGGCTACACCTTC. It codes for CASSSPGQAEYGYGYTF.

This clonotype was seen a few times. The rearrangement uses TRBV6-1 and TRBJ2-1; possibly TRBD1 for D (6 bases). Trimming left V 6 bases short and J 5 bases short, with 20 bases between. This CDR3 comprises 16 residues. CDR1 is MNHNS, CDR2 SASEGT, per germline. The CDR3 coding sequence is TGTGCCAGCAGGGCCACAGGGTTCCCAAGCCACAATGAGCAGTTCTTC. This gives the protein CASRATGFPSHNEQFF.

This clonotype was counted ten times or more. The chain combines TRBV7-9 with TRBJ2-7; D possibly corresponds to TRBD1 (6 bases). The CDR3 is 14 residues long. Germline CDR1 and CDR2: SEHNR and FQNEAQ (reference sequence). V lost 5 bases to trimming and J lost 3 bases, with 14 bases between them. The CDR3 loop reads CASSPAGTLYEQYF. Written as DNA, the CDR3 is TGTGCCAGCAGCCCCGCCGGGACACTCTACGAGCAGTACTTC.

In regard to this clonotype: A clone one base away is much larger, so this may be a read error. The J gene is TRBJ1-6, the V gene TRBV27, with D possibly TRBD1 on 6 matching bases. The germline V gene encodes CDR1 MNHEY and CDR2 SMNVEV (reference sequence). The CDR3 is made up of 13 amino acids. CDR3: CVSREGVRSPLHF. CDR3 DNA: TGTGTCAGCAGAGAGGGGGTGCGTTCACCCCTCCACTTT.

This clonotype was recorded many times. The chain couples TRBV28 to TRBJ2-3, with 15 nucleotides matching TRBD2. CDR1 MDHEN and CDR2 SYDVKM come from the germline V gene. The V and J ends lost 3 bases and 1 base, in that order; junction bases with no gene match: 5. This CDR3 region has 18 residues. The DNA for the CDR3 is TGTGCCAGCAGTTTGGGACTAGCGGGAGGAGTGGGCACAGATACGCAGTATTTT. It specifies CASSLGLAGGVGTDTQYF.

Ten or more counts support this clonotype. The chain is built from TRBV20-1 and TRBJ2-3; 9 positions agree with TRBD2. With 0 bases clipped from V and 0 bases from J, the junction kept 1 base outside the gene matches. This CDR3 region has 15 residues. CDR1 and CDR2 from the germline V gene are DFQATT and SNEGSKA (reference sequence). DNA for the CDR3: TGCAGTGCTAGAGATAGCGGGGGTAGCACAGATACGCAGTATTTT. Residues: CSARDSGGSTDTQYF.

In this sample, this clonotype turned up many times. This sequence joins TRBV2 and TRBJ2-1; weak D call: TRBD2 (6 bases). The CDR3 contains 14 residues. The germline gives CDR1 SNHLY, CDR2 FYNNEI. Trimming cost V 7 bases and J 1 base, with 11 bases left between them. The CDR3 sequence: CASTLGGSYNEQFF. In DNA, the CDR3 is TGTGCCAGCACGCTCGGGGGTTCCTACAATGAGCAGTTCTTC.

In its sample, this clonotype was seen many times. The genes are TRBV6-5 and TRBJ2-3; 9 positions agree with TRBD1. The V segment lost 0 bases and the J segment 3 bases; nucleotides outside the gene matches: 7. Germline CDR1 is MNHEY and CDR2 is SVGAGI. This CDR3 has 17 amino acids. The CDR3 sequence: CASSYSPDRGQTDTQYF. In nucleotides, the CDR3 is TGTGCCAGCAGTTACTCACCGGACAGGGGACAAACAGATACGCAGTATTTT.

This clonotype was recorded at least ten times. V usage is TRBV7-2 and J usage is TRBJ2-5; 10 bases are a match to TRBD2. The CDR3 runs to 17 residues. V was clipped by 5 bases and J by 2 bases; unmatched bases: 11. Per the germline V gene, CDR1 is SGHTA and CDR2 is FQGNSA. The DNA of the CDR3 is TGTGCCAGCAGCCACCCTGCTAGCGGGAGTCGGCAAGAGACCCAGTACTTC. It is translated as CASSHPASGSRQETQYF.

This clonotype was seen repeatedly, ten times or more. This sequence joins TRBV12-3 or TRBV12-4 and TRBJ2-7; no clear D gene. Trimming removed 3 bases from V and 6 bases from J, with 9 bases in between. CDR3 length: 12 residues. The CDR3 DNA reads TGTGCCAGCAGTTTCCGGATCTCCGAGCAGTACTTC. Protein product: CASSFRISEQYF.

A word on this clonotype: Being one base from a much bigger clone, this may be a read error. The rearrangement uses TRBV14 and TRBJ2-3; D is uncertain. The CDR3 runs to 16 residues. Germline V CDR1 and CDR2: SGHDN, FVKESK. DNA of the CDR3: TGTACCAGCAGCCAAGACCTATCTCCTGGCACAGATACGCAGTATTTT. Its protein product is CTSSQDLSPGTDTQYF.

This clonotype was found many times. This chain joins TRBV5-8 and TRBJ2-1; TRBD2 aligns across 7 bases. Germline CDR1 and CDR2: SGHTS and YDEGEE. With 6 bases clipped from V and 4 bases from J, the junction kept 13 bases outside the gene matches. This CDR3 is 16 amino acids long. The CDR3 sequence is CASTPGGKLAYNEQFF. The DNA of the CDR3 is TGTGCCAGCACCCCGGGGGGAAAGCTAGCTTACAATGAGCAGTTCTTC.

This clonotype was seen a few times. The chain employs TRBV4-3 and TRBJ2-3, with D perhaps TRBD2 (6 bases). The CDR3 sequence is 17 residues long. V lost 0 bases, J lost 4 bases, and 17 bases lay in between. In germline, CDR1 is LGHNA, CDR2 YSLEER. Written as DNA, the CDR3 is TGCGCCAGCAGCCAAGATCAAACCGGGAGTGAGGCAGATACGCAGTATTTT. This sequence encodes CASSQDQTGSEADTQYF.

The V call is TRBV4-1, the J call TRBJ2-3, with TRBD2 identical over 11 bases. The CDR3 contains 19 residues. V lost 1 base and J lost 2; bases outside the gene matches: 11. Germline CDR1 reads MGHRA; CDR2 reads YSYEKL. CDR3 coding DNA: TGCGCCAGCAGCCAAGGTCCGTTTTTACTAGCGGGAGCCACAGATACGCAGTATTTT. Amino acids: CASSQGPFLLAGATDTQYF.

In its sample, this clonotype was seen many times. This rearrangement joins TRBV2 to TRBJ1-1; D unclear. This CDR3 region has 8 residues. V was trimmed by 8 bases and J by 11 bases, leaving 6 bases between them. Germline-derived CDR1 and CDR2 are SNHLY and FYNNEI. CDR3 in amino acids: CASEEAFF. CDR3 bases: TGTGCCAGCGAGGAGGCTTTCTTT.

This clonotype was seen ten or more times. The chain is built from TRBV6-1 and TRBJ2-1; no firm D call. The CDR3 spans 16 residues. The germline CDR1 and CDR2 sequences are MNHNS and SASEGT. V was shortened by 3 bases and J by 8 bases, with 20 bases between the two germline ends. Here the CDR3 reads CASSDPSVVWSYEQFF. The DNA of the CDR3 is TGTGCCAGCAGTGATCCCTCAGTAGTGTGGAGCTATGAGCAGTTCTTC.

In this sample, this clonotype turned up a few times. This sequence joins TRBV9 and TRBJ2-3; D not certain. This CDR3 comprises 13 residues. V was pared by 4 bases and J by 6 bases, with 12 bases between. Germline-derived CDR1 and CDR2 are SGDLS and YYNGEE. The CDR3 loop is CASSPYSRDTQYF. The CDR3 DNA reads TGTGCCAGCAGCCCGTACAGCAGGGATACGCAGTATTTT. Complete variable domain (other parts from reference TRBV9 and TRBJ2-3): DSGVTQTPKHLITATGQRVTLRCSPRSGDLSVYWYQQSLDQGLQFLIQYYNGEERAKGNILERFSAQQFPDLHSELNLSSLELGDSALYFCASSPYSRDTQYFGPGTRLTVL.

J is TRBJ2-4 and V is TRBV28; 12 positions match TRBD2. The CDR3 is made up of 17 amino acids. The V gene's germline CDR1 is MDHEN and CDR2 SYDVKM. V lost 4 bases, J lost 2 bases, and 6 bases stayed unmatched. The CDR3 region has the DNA TGTGCCAGCAGTTCCCTGGGACTAGCGGGTACCAAAAACATTCAGTACTTC. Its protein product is CASSSLGLAGTKNIQYF.

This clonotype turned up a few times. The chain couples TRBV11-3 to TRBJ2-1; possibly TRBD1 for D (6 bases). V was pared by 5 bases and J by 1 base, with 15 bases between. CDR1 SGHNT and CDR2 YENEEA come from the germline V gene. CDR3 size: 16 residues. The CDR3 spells CASSPVRGLSYNEQFF. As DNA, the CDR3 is TGTGCCAGCAGCCCGGTGAGGGGGTTGTCCTACAATGAGCAGTTCTTC.

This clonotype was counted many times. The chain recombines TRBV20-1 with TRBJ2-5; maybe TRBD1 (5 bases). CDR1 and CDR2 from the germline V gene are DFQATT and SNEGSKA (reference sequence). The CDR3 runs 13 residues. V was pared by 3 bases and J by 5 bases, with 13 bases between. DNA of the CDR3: TGCAGTGCTAGCGGTCAGGGTTGGGAGACCCAGTACTTC. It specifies CSASGQGWETQYF.